The clone carrying this T cell receptor (beta chain) was observed a handful of times. Germline V gives CDR1 SGHVS, CDR2 FQNEAQ. The CDR3 length is 14 residues. V lost 8 bases and J 8 bases, leaving 16 bases between the germline ends. This sample stems from a study of blood T cell repertoires in COVID-19. Sequencing used immunoSEQ multiplex PCR; TCRdb keeps in-frame clones, though not all of them. The profile shows around 190,000 clones, 70% to 90% of them singletons. V and J are TRBV7-8 and TRBJ1-6, with D perhaps TRBD1 (6 bases). The specimen sequenced was peripheral blood. The sequence came from a man between 45 and 60 years old with COVID-19, enrolled during active disease. The CDR3 DNA reads TGTGCCAGCTCCCAGGACAGCCTCCATTCACCCCTCCACTTT. Protein sequence: CASSQDSLHSPLHF.